This T cell receptor (beta chain) stems from a study of cytomegalovirus exposure and HLA in healthy donors. Study-wide findings and caveats: Researchers counted roughly 150 TCR beta chains as cytomegalovirus-associated.

CDR1 is GTSNPN, CDR2 SVGIG, per germline (reference sequence). Trimming took 0 bases from V and 2 from J, leaving 11 bases between them. This CDR3 comprises 15 residues. Among the roughly 120 subjects of the validation cohort, separate from the roughly 670-subject first cohort, were the donors. Details on this clone: Its matching antigen is unknown.

Sequencing used immunoSEQ multiplex PCR; TCRdb keeps in-frame clones, though not all of them. Among some 140,000 clones, about 86% were seen once, and the ten largest hold around 20%. Sequenced sample: PBMCs. The clonotype comes from a man in his late teens or twenties in good health and CMV-seropositive. This chain uses TRBV30 with TRBJ1-5; TRBD1 might be the D (5 bases). CDR3 loop: CAWSVGQGGNQPQHF. The DNA of the CDR3 is TGTGCCTGGAGTGTAGGGCAGGGCGGCAATCAGCCCCAGCATTTT.